The present T cell receptor beta chain was sequenced within a study of blood T cell repertoires in COVID-19. Whole-study context: The origin of the acute and convalescent COVID-19 samples was the United States, Italy and Spain. PBMCs, B-cell-depleted T cells, or T cells provided the cDNA or gDNA that made up the material.

The ends lost 1 base at V and 6 bases at J; junction bases unmatched: 2. The germline gives CDR1 SGHVS, CDR2 FQNEAQ. The CDR3 sequence is 14 residues long. Original processing methods: Amplification with reference gene primers provided the estimates of nucleated cell counts. Assay used: immunoSEQ multiplex PCR; TCRdb lists only in-frame clones, some missing. V and J calls and clone size come straight from that table; D and trimming were deduced from the DNA. The sample consists of some 48,000 clones, roughly nine tenths of them appearing once. This sequence was found in a woman older than 75 in a cohort sampled during active or convalescent COVID-19. The chain is built from TRBV7-8 and TRBJ1-5; 8 bases are a match to TRBD1. Material for sequencing was peripheral blood. CDR3 in DNA: TGTGCCAGCAGCTTAGTCACAGGGGGTCAGCCCCAGCATTTT. Protein sequence: CASSLVTGGQPQHF.